This T cell receptor (beta chain) was recovered during a study of blood T cell repertoires in COVID-19. On the study more broadly: In each case, the material was cDNA or gDNA derived from T cells, B-cell-depleted T cells, or PBMCs.

The CDR3 is made up of 15 amino acids. Germline V gene sequence: CDR1 SSHAT, CDR2 FNYEAQ (reference sequence). Authors' data handling: Counts of nucleated cells, estimated from reference gene primer amplification, were obtained. The data were produced by immunoSEQ multiplex PCR, yet TCRdb's version contains in-frame clones alone and is incomplete. The V and J calls and clone size come from that table; D and trimming were worked out from the DNA. The data contain about 56,000 clones, approximately 91% of them singletons. Comments on this clone: The junction departs from germline at one end; a sequencing error may be responsible.

The TCR was taken from a man aged 50 to 60 with active COVID-19. The chain recombines TRBV7-7 with TRBJ2-5, with a possible D match to TRBD1 (6 bases). The sequenced sample was peripheral blood. This CDR3 reads CASTKGRTAQETQYF. The CDR3 DNA reads TGTGCTAGCACCAAGGGCCGGACAGCCCAAGAGACCCAGTACTTC. Looking up the rest from reference TRBV7-7 and TRBJ2-5 gives the full variable domain: GAGVSQSPRYKVTKRGQDVTLRCDPISSHATLYWYQQALGQGPEFLTYFNYEAQPDKSGLPSDRFSAERPEGSISTLTIQRTEQRDSAMYRCASTKGRTAQETQYFGPGTRLLVL.